This T cell receptor (beta chain) stems from a study of T-cell memory formation after mild COVID-19. TCRdb recomputed calls from the 5' RACE reads with MiXCR, one row per CDR3 protein. The table lists some 54,000 distinct CDR3 sequences, over 7.5% of them singletons. The clonotype originates from a man younger than 35 who had mild COVID-19 (a few samples of this study predate the infection). Cell type and time point are not known. Sequenced: PBMCs or a T cell subset sorted from them (not recorded which).

The CDR3 DNA is TGCAGCGCTGGGGAGGCAGGGGAGGGCGAGCAGTACTTC. It encodes CSAGEAGEGEQYF. The chain uses TRBV29-1 and TRBJ2-7; a weak D match, TRBD2 (7 bases). Deletions cut 7 bases from V and 6 bases from J, with 19 bases between. The CDR3 spans 13 residues. Germline CDR1 is SQVTM and CDR2 is ANQGSEA.